This passage covers 8 T cell receptor beta chains from one sample sequenced in a study of shared clonotypes between healthy human individuals. Profiled with immunoSEQ multiplex PCR; TCRdb holds only in-frame clones, not every one. Here the sample spans 2,500,000 or so clones, more than 90% being singletons. The sequenced material came from naive CD4+ T cells sorted from blood. Subset meaning: CD45RA+ positively selected. The receptors originated from a man between 18 and 29 years old in good health.

The chain recombines TRBV5-1 with TRBJ2-5, with 9 bases fitting TRBD2. The trim removed 2 bases at V and 3 bases at J, leaving 5 bases unmatched. Germline lookup yields CDR1 SGHRS and CDR2 YFSETQ. CDR3 length: 15 residues. The CDR3 protein is CASSFILAGKETQYF. DNA for the CDR3: TGCGCCAGCAGCTTTATCCTAGCGGGGAAAGAGACCCAGTACTTC.

The J gene is TRBJ1-5, the V gene TRBV6-4; 8 bases map to TRBD1. CDR1 and CDR2 from the germline V gene are MRHNA and SNTAGT. Germline trimming cut 9 bases from V and 3 bases from J; bases unmatched to any gene: 4. The CDR3 spans 13 residues. The CDR3 nucleotides are TGTGCCAGTTCGACAGGGGTCAATCAGCCCCAGCATTTT. Its protein product is CASSTGVNQPQHF.

CDR3 region: CASKGQHYNEQFF. The CDR3 DNA is TGTGCCAGCAAGGGGCAGCACTACAATGAGCAGTTCTTC. The chain joins TRBV6-1 to TRBJ2-1, with D possibly matching TRBD1 (5 bases). There are 13 residues in the CDR3. Trimming removed 7 bases at V and 3 bases at J, with 10 bases between. CDR1 and CDR2 (germline): MNHNS, SASEGT.

This sequence joins TRBV27 and TRBJ2-3; 8 bases map to TRBD2. V lost 5 bases to trimming and J lost 7 bases; unmatched junction nucleotides: 11. CDR1 and CDR2 from the germline V gene are MNHEY and SMNVEV (reference sequence). This CDR3 is 15 amino acids long. CDR3 loop: CASSISVREANTQYF. The DNA of the CDR3 is TGTGCCAGCAGTATCTCGGTGCGGGAGGCGAATACGCAGTATTTT.

In regard to this clone: The identical CDR3 is also encoded by other nucleotide sequences in the sample. The V and J genes are TRBV9 and TRBJ1-5, with 8 bases lining up with TRBD1. The CDR3 loop spans 13 amino acids. J lost 4 bases, V lost 3 bases, and 0 bases had no gene match. Germline CDR1 SGDLS, CDR2 YYNGEE. CDR3 nucleotide sequence: TGTGCCAGCAGCGGGACAGGGAATCAGCCCCAGCATTTT. Translating gives CASSGTGNQPQHF.

The V and J genes are TRBV9 and TRBJ2-7; TRBD2 agrees at 11 bases. Germline CDR1 and CDR2: SGDLS and YYNGEE. The CDR3 runs to 15 residues. Trimming at V came to 0 bases and at J to 7 bases, leaving 6 bases not matched to a gene. Written as DNA, the CDR3 is TGTGCCAGCAGCGTAGTACTAGCGGGAGCGGAGGAGCAGTACTTC. This codes for CASSVVLAGAEEQYF.

The CDR3 region is CASSFLATEEAFF. The CDR3 DNA follows: TGTGCCAGCAGCTTCCTGGCCACGGAAGAAGCTTTCTTT. V usage is TRBV7-2 and J usage is TRBJ1-1, with no clear D. This CDR3 is built from 13 residues. V was pared by 3 bases and J by 8 bases, with 13 bases between. CDR1 is SGHTA, CDR2 FQGNSA, per germline.

This CDR3 reads CASSVRMLSPLHF. The DNA for the CDR3 is TGTGCCAGCAGCGTACGGATGCTTTCACCCCTCCACTTT. The chain recombines TRBV9 with TRBJ1-6; D is unclear. V gave up 1 base and J gave up 9 bases, with 8 bases separating them. Germline V lookup: CDR1 SGDLS, CDR2 YYNGEE. The CDR3 has 13 residues.